This passage covers 3 T cell receptor beta chains from one sample sequenced in a study of shared clonotypes between healthy human individuals. Sequencing was performed with immunoSEQ multiplex PCR; in TCRdb, only in-frame clones are kept and a portion is missing. Found here are about 450,000 clones, roughly 80% of them singletons; the top ten hold about 13%. The sequenced sample consisted of PBMCs. The receptors derive from a woman between 40 and 50 years old in good health. Some clones in this sample may be carry-over from other donors' samples.

The chain links TRBV5-4 to TRBJ2-7, with 15 positions matching TRBD2. V shed 4 bases and J 5 bases; nucleotides not matched to a gene: 10. Germline-derived CDR1 and CDR2 are SGHNT and YYREEE (reference sequence). The CDR3 is made up of 17 amino acids. CDR3 protein: CASSTGLAGGQGDEQYF. CDR3 nucleotides: TGTGCCAGCAGCACCGGACTAGCGGGAGGGCAGGGGGACGAGCAGTACTTC.

This chain joins TRBV18 and TRBJ1-1; no reliable D call. CDR3 length equals 14 residues. Germline CDR1 is KGHSH and CDR2 is LQKENI. V was trimmed by 2 bases and J by 5 bases, leaving 12 bases between them. The CDR3 reads CASSPDGRRTEAFF. CDR3 DNA: TGTGCCAGCTCACCAGACGGGAGAAGGACTGAAGCTTTCTTT.

This chain connects TRBV29-1 to TRBJ2-5; D gene unclear. Germline V CDR1 and CDR2: SQVTM, ANQGSEA. V lost 5 bases, J lost 5 bases, and 12 bases lay in between. The CDR3 spans 12 residues. The CDR3: CSVFGLEETQYF. The CDR3, as DNA: TGCAGCGTTTTCGGGTTAGAGGAGACCCAGTACTTC.